The clone carrying this T cell receptor beta chain has more than one count but fewer than ten. These data are taken from a study of T cell repertoires in cytomegalovirus infection. Across the whole study: Signatures in public TCR beta sequences pointed to both CMV infection and matching HLA type.

One entry per CDR3 protein results from TCRdb running MiXCR on the reads. The sample lists around 140,000 distinct CDR3 sequences, 6.5% occurring once. The CDR3 spans 16 residues. Trimming took off 7 bases at V and 0 bases at J, with 16 bases between the two ends. CDR1 is MDHEN and CDR2 is SYDVKM in the germline V gene. The chain is built from TRBV28 and TRBJ1-3; no reliable D call. Sequencing was carried out using PBMCs. The clonotype comes from a human donor in good health (CMV status not recorded). Some clones in this sample may be carry-over from other donors' samples. This CDR3 is CASTGTETNSGNTIYF. Written as DNA, the CDR3 is TGTGCCAGCACGGGAACAGAGACCAACTCTGGAAACACCATATATTTT. Filled out from reference TRBV28 and TRBJ1-3, the complete variable domain reads DVKVTQSSRYLVKRTGEKVFLECVQDMDHENMFWYRQDPGLGLRLIYFSYDVKMKEKGDIPEGYSVSREKKERFSLILESASTNQTSMYLCASTGTETNSGNTIYFGEGSWLTVV.